Below, one T cell receptor beta chain is given with its context. The CDR3 has 13 residues. V shed 5 bases and J 7 bases; nucleotides not matched to a gene: 5. The data derive from a study of blood T cell repertoires in COVID-19. Whole-study context: Researchers got acute and convalescent COVID-19 samples from the United States, Italy and Spain. PBMCs, B-cell-depleted T cells, or T cells provided the cDNA or gDNA that made up the material.

TCRdb's copy holds only in-frame clones and misses some; the assay was immunoSEQ multiplex PCR. The data contain a few hundred thousand clones, around four fifths of them singletons. The study recruited people aged roughly 18 to 95 years across approximately 24 US areas. In assigning cohorts, the study relied on participant-reported clinical history. The source is a woman between 50 and 59 years old who had recovered from COVID-19. The chain has TRBV12-3 or TRBV12-4 and TRBJ1-2; TRBD1 matches at 9 bases. Sequenced sample: PBMCs or T cells enriched from blood (not recorded which). The CDR3: CASSRQGVSGYTF. Here the CDR3 DNA reads TGTGCCAGCAGTAGACAGGGGGTGAGTGGCTACACCTTC.